The 5 T cell receptor beta chains presented below share a single source sample, sequenced in a study of Graves' ophthalmopathy and Graves' hyperthyroidism. The sequenced template was RNA, covering the TCR beta CDR3 region. First-round RT-PCR with HTBI primers preceded a second-round multiplex PCR. TCRdb reprocessed the multiplex PCR reads with MiXCR, giving one entry per CDR3 protein. Among about 600,000 distinct CDR3 sequences listed, under 40% were seen once. Sequencing was performed on peripheral blood or thyroid tissue (not recorded which). These receptors were taken from an adult man with Graves' hyperthyroidism.

The chain has TRBV2 and TRBJ1-4; D ambiguous. This CDR3 is 17 amino acids long. Between the trimmed V and J ends, which lost 7 bases and 0 bases, there was a span of 18 bases. CDR1 and CDR2 from the germline V gene are SNHLY and FYNNEI. CDR3: CASTNDVYSATNEKLFF. The CDR3 bases are TGTGCCAGCACCAATGATGTATACTCTGCAACTAATGAAAAACTGTTTTTT.

The chain links TRBV10-3 to TRBJ2-7; no clear D gene. V was clipped by 0 bases and J by 7 bases, with 10 bases between them. CDR3 length equals 13 residues. Germline loops: CDR1 ENHRY, CDR2 SYGVKD. The CDR3 DNA is TGTGCCATCAGTGAGTCGCAGAACACTGAGCAGTACTTC. It yields the protein CAISESQNTEQYF.

In its sample, this clonotype was seen many times. The rearrangement joins TRBV6-5 to TRBJ1-2; 7 positions match TRBD1. Germline CDR1 reads MNHEY; CDR2 reads SVGAGI. The ends lost 0 bases at V and 7 bases at J; junction bases unmatched: 8. This CDR3 has 15 amino acids. CDR3 amino acids: CASSYSGTVYFGYTF. The CDR3 coding sequence is TGTGCCAGCAGTTACTCCGGGACAGTCTACTTTGGCTACACCTTC.

This clonotype was observed many times. The chain employs TRBV11-2 and TRBJ1-6; D ambiguous. This CDR3 is 15 amino acids long. V lost 6 bases and J 7 bases, leaving 16 bases between the germline ends. Germline CDR1 reads SGHAT; CDR2 reads FQNNGV. The CDR3 spells CASSFRPGRNSPLHF. For the CDR3, the DNA is TGTGCCAGCAGTTTCAGGCCGGGGAGGAATTCACCCCTCCACTTT.

This clonotype has at least ten counts. The J gene is TRBJ1-4, the V gene TRBV11-2; D remains unclear. V was cut by 4 bases and J by 8 bases, with 14 bases left in between. Germline V lookup: CDR1 SGHAT, CDR2 FQNNGV. The CDR3 spans 14 residues. The CDR3 DNA sequence: TGTGCCAGCAGCTCCGGGGAATGGGAGGAAAAACTGTTTTTT. It translates to CASSSGEWEEKLFF.